The 32 T cell receptor beta chains below all came from one sample that was sequenced in a study of blood T cell repertoires in COVID-19. The assay was immunoSEQ multiplex PCR, and TCRdb's table has in-frame clones only and misses some. The sample yields about 150,000 clones, around 83% seen once. Input material: peripheral blood. These TCRs come from a man aged 65 to 85 who had recovered from COVID-19.

DNA for the CDR3: TGTGCCAGCACTTACCGGGACAGGCACGAGCCCCAGCATTTT. This encodes CASTYRDRHEPQHF. The V and J genes are TRBV28 and TRBJ1-5; TRBD1 matches at 8 bases. The V gene's germline CDR1 is MDHEN and CDR2 SYDVKM. The ends lost 7 bases at V and 8 bases at J; junction bases unmatched: 10. The length of the CDR3 is 14 residues.

The rearrangement links TRBV3-1 (or the pseudogene TRBV3-2) to TRBJ1-1; D is uncertain. The CDR3 extends over 13 amino acids. V lost 1 base, J lost 6 bases, and 9 bases lay in between. Germline CDR1 LGHDT, CDR2 YNNKEL (reference sequence). CDR3 sequence reads: CASSQGTGAEAFF. In nucleotides, the CDR3 is TGTGCCAGCAGCCAAGGAACGGGTGCTGAAGCTTTCTTT.

This clone has a single count. The chain couples TRBV6-6 to TRBJ1-1; 8 positions match TRBD1. Germline trimming cut 2 bases from V and 4 bases from J; bases unmatched to any gene: 3. This CDR3 is 14 amino acids long. CDR1 MNHNY and CDR2 SVGAGI come from the germline V gene (reference sequence). The CDR3 sequence: CASSYQGAGTEAFF. In DNA form, the CDR3 reads TGTGCCAGCAGTTACCAGGGGGCTGGCACTGAAGCTTTCTTT.

The CDR3 bases are TGTGCCAGCGGAACGGGATTTACAAATGAGCAGTTCTTC. It yields the protein CASGTGFTNEQFF. The chain recombines TRBV12-3 or TRBV12-4 with TRBJ2-1; tentatively, D is TRBD2 (5 bases). CDR3 size: 13 residues. V was trimmed by 8 bases and J by 7 bases, leaving 15 bases between them.

V usage is TRBV7-2 and J usage is TRBJ1-2; D not resolved. The V gene lost 1 base and the J gene lost 2 bases, with 8 bases spanning the gap. Per the germline V gene, CDR1 is SGHTA and CDR2 is FQGNSA. The CDR3 covers 14 residues. CDR3 amino acids: CASSLVGGNYGYTF. In DNA form, the CDR3 reads TGTGCCAGCAGCTTAGTGGGAGGCAACTATGGCTACACCTTC.

This sequence joins TRBV10-1 and TRBJ2-7; TRBD2 agrees at 15 bases. Trimming cost V 5 bases and J 6 bases; bases outside gene matches: 8. Germline CDR1 reads WNHNN; CDR2 reads SYGVQD (reference sequence). The CDR3 runs 16 residues. CDR3 region: CASSKGLAGGRIEQYF. The CDR3 region has the DNA TGCGCCAGCAGTAAGGGACTAGCGGGAGGAAGGATCGAGCAGTACTTC.

The V call is TRBV29-1, the J call TRBJ2-7; possible D gene TRBD1, 6 bases. Per germline, CDR1 SQVTM and CDR2 ANQGSEA. The CDR3 is 14 amino acids. V shed 6 bases and J shed 5 bases, with 20 bases lying between them. DNA for the CDR3: TGCAGCGTAAAGACAGACAGGTCCCCCCACGAGCAGTACTTC. Translation gives CSVKTDRSPHEQYF.

The J gene is TRBJ2-3, the V gene TRBV6-6; D perhaps matches TRBD2 (6 bases). The V gene lost 7 bases and the J gene lost 3 bases, with 11 bases spanning the gap. There are 13 residues in the CDR3. Germline CDR1 MNHNY, CDR2 SVGAGI (reference sequence). This CDR3 is CASKLEGTDTQYF. The DNA of the CDR3 is TGTGCCAGCAAGCTGGAGGGGACAGATACGCAGTATTTT.

CDR3 nucleotides: TGTGCCAGCAGGGTCCAGGGGGCGTCTGGAAACACCATATATTTT. Its protein product is CASRVQGASGNTIYF. The rearrangement uses TRBV6-5 and TRBJ1-3; the match to TRBD1 covers 8 bases. V lost 6 bases to trimming and J lost 1 base; unmatched junction nucleotides: 5. Germline CDR1 reads MNHEY; CDR2 reads SVGAGI. The CDR3 covers 15 residues.

A note on this clone: At the DNA level, this CDR3 is encoded by other sequences in the same sample as well. CDR3 coding DNA: TGTGCCAGCAGTTTAAGGGGTTATGGCTACACCTTC. Its protein is CASSLRGYGYTF. This sequence joins TRBV28 and TRBJ1-2; D may be TRBD1 (5 bases). Germline-derived CDR1 and CDR2 are MDHEN and SYDVKM. V dropped 2 bases and J dropped 5 bases, with 6 bases sitting between them. The CDR3 length is 12 residues.

In its sample, this clone was seen a few times. The chain joins TRBV18 to TRBJ1-6; possible D gene TRBD1, 6 bases. With 4 bases removed from V and 6 bases from J, the gap between germline ends came to 16 bases. This CDR3 comprises 16 residues. Germline assignment: CDR1 KGHSH and CDR2 LQKENI. The CDR3 DNA reads TGTGCCAGCTCACAACAACAGGGAATGAGTAATTCACCCCTCCACTTT. Amino acids: CASSQQQGMSNSPLHF.

The chain uses TRBV7-2 and TRBJ2-5, with no clear D. Germline CDR1 is SGHTA and CDR2 is FQGNSA. V was pared by 5 bases and J by 4 bases, with 11 bases between. The CDR3 spans 13 residues. The CDR3 DNA reads TGTGCCAGCAGCCCCCCCCCTAGAGAGACCCAGTACTTC. Its protein product is CASSPPPRETQYF.

The chain is built from TRBV7-9 and TRBJ2-1, with 8 positions matching TRBD2. Looked up from germline, CDR1 is SEHNR and CDR2 is FQNEAQ (reference sequence). V was clipped by 3 bases and J by 8 bases; unmatched bases: 12. This CDR3 has 16 residues. The CDR3 nucleotides are TGTGCCAGCAGCTTGACCCCGGGACTAGGTCTCTATGAGCAGTTCTTC. Its translation is CASSLTPGLGLYEQFF.

V gene TRBV9 combines with J gene TRBJ1-4, with 8 bases matching TRBD1. Trimming removed 7 bases from V and 8 bases from J; junction bases left unmatched: 7. CDR3 size: 13 residues. The germline gives CDR1 SGDLS, CDR2 YYNGEE. For the CDR3, the DNA is TGTGCCAGCGGACAGGGAAGTCCCGAAAAACTGTTTTTT. Amino acids: CASGQGSPEKLFF.

The V call is TRBV29-1, the J call TRBJ2-1; 12 bases are a match to TRBD2. The V segment lost 7 bases and the J segment 7 bases; nucleotides outside the gene matches: 2. This CDR3 has 12 amino acids. CDR1 and CDR2 (germline): SQVTM, ANQGSEA. CDR3 region: CSGGLAGNEQFF. The CDR3 DNA reads TGCAGCGGGGGACTAGCGGGTAATGAGCAGTTCTTC.

The chain carries TRBV6-4 and TRBJ1-5, with a possible D match to TRBD1 (5 bases). This CDR3 spans 18 amino acids. The V gene lost 3 bases and the J gene lost 1 base, with 19 bases spanning the gap. Germline CDR1 reads MRHNA; CDR2 reads SNTAGT. CDR3 sequence: CASSEKGPGTPSNQPQHF. The CDR3 DNA reads as TGTGCCAGCAGTGAAAAGGGGCCCGGGACTCCAAGCAATCAGCCCCAGCATTTT.

The chain uses TRBV18 and TRBJ2-7; tentatively, D is TRBD2 (6 bases). The V end lost 3 bases, the J end lost 5 bases, and 17 bases lay between the germline ends. In germline, CDR1 is KGHSH, CDR2 LQKENI. The CDR3 runs 15 residues. DNA of the CDR3: TGTGCCAGCTCACCGCCCGGGACTCCTAACAACGAGCAGTACTTC. This encodes CASSPPGTPNNEQYF.

The J gene is TRBJ2-1, the V gene TRBV4-1, with a tentative D call TRBD2 (6 bases). The CDR3 runs 15 residues. The germline gives CDR1 MGHRA, CDR2 YSYEKL. Trimming removed 6 bases at V and 9 bases at J, with 21 bases between. The chain's CDR3 is CASSRGGVTYGEQFF. The CDR3 nucleotides are TGCGCCAGCAGTCGGGGCGGGGTTACATATGGTGAGCAGTTCTTC.

The DNA for the CDR3 is TGTGCCAGCAGCCAAGATCTCGCAACTAATGAAAAACTGTTTTTT. It codes for CASSQDLATNEKLFF. The chain joins TRBV3-1 (or the pseudogene TRBV3-2) to TRBJ1-4; D is uncertain. The CDR3 sequence is 15 residues long. Deletions cut 0 bases from V and 0 bases from J, with 5 bases between. CDR1 and CDR2 from the germline V gene are LGHDT and YNNKEL (reference sequence).

The chain recombines TRBV30 with TRBJ1-2; D is uncertain. The CDR3 is 15 amino acids. Per the germline V gene, CDR1 is GTSNPN and CDR2 is SVGIG (reference sequence). Trimming cost V 0 bases and J 5 bases, with 16 bases left between them. The CDR3 DNA sequence: TGTGCCTGGAGTGTACTCCCGGGGATGCAATATGGCTACACCTTC. Translating it yields CAWSVLPGMQYGYTF.

The chain employs TRBV3-1 (or the pseudogene TRBV3-2) and TRBJ1-2; possibly TRBD1 for D (5 bases). Germline assignment: CDR1 LGHDT and CDR2 YNNKEL (reference sequence). Trimming pared 6 bases from V and 8 bases from J, leaving 13 bases between. The CDR3 is made up of 12 amino acids. CDR3 sequence: CASSHGGNGYTF. The CDR3 DNA reads as TGTGCCAGCAGTCACGGGGGGAACGGCTACACCTTC.

This chain uses TRBV6-6 with TRBJ1-2, with a possible D match to TRBD1 (5 bases). Germline V lookup: CDR1 MNHNY, CDR2 SVGAGI (reference sequence). There are 14 residues in the CDR3. The germline V and J ends were trimmed by 0 bases and 3 bases, with 8 bases remaining between them. In nucleotides, the CDR3 is TGTGCCAGCAGTTACTCGTGGGGGGACTATGGCTACACCTTC. This translates into CASSYSWGDYGYTF.

The chain has TRBV3-1 (or the pseudogene TRBV3-2) and TRBJ1-1; TRBD1 agrees at 8 bases. CDR3 length equals 13 residues. In germline, CDR1 is LGHDT, CDR2 YNNKEL (reference sequence). Trimming took 7 bases from V and 1 from J; bases not matched to a gene: 2. The CDR3 protein is CASNGQGNTEAFF. The CDR3 region has the DNA TGTGCCAGCAACGGACAGGGGAACACTGAAGCTTTCTTT.

The chain employs TRBV28 and TRBJ2-7; 8 bases are shared with TRBD2. The CDR3 is 12 amino acids. The germline CDR1 and CDR2 sequences are MDHEN and SYDVKM. The trim removed 5 bases at V and 7 bases at J, leaving 4 bases unmatched. This CDR3 is CASSSGSLEQYF. DNA of the CDR3: TGTGCCAGCAGTAGCGGGAGTCTGGAGCAGTACTTC. Full variable domain (remainder filled in from reference TRBV28 and TRBJ2-7): DVKVTQSSRYLVKRTGEKVFLECVQDMDHENMFWYRQDPGLGLRLIYFSYDVKMKEKGDIPEGYSVSREKKERFSLILESASTNQTSMYLCASSSGSLEQYFGPGTRLTVT.

V usage is TRBV5-5 and J usage is TRBJ2-2; 9 bases match TRBD1. The CDR3 is made up of 15 amino acids. Trimming removed 0 bases from V and 5 bases from J; junction bases left unmatched: 2. The germline V gene encodes CDR1 SGHKS and CDR2 YYEKEE (reference sequence). The chain's CDR3 is CASSLDRGLTGELFF. In DNA, the CDR3 is TGTGCCAGCAGCTTGGACAGGGGGCTTACCGGGGAGCTGTTTTTT.

The chain combines TRBV6-2 or TRBV6-3 with TRBJ2-1; 8 bases line up with TRBD2. Trimming at V came to 4 bases and at J to 7 bases, leaving 9 bases not matched to a gene. Germline CDR1 and CDR2: MNHEY and SVGEGT. The CDR3 spans 15 residues. CDR3 sequence: CASSSEREKMNEQFF. DNA for the CDR3: TGTGCCAGCAGTTCGGAGCGGGAGAAGATGAATGAGCAGTTCTTC.

The gene calls are TRBV12-3 or TRBV12-4 and TRBJ1-5, with 7 bases identical to TRBD1. The length of the CDR3 is 13 residues. V was clipped by 6 bases and J by 6 bases; unmatched bases: 5. CDR3 coding DNA: TGTGCCAGCAGCACGGACAGGCTTCAGCCCCAGCATTTT. Residues: CASSTDRLQPQHF.

The J gene is TRBJ2-5, the V gene TRBV5-5, with 13 bases fitting TRBD2. The CDR3 covers 16 residues. Trimming removed 1 base from V and 5 bases from J; junction bases left unmatched: 5. CDR1 is SGHKS and CDR2 is YYEKEE in the germline V gene (reference sequence). In nucleotides, the CDR3 is TGTGCCAGCAGCTTGTGGACTAGCGGGAGACGGGAGACCCAGTACTTC. Translated, it gives CASSLWTSGRRETQYF. The full variable domain, completed using reference TRBV5-5 and TRBJ2-5, is DAGVTQSPTHLIKTRGQQVTLRCSPISGHKSVSWYQQVLGQGPQFIFQYYEKEERGRGNFPDRFSARQFPNYSSELNVNALLLGDSALYLCASSLWTSGRRETQYFGPGTRLLVL.

The count of this clone is one. The CDR3: CASSLDLWAGEQFF. As DNA, the CDR3 is TGTGCCAGCAGCTTAGATCTCTGGGCAGGCGAGCAGTTCTTC. The rearrangement links TRBV11-2 to TRBJ2-1; unclear D gene. Germline V CDR1 and CDR2: SGHAT, FQNNGV. Trimming left V 0 bases short and J 10 bases short, with 13 bases between. The CDR3 spans 14 residues.

A note on this clone: Additional DNA sequences in this sample encode the identical CDR3. V usage is TRBV24-1 and J usage is TRBJ1-5, with unresolved D. The CDR3 has 12 residues. Germline CDR1 is KGHDR and CDR2 is SFDVKD. The ends were cut back, 4 bases at V and 4 bases at J, with 4 bases in the middle. CDR3 nucleotides: TGTGCCACCAGTGACCCTAATCAGCCCCAGCATTTT. As protein: CATSDPNQPQHF.

The table lists this clone with a few counts. The chain carries TRBV7-2 and TRBJ1-2, with D possibly being TRBD1 (6 bases). Germline CDR1 and CDR2: SGHTA and FQGNSA. V gave up 5 bases and J gave up 7 bases, with 17 bases separating them. There are 14 residues in the CDR3. In nucleotides, the CDR3 is TGTGCCAGCAGCCACCGGACAGCGGTTAGTGGCTACACCTTC. Translated, it gives CASSHRTAVSGYTF.

The V call is TRBV5-4, the J call TRBJ1-4; 8 bases align to TRBD1. This CDR3 is 16 amino acids long. The V gene's germline CDR1 is SGHNT and CDR2 YYREEE (reference sequence). Trimming cost V 4 bases and J 1 base; bases outside gene matches: 6. This chain's CDR3 is CASSPDRAVTNEKLFF. Written as DNA, the CDR3 is TGTGCCAGCAGCCCGGACAGGGCGGTAACTAATGAAAAACTGTTTTTT.